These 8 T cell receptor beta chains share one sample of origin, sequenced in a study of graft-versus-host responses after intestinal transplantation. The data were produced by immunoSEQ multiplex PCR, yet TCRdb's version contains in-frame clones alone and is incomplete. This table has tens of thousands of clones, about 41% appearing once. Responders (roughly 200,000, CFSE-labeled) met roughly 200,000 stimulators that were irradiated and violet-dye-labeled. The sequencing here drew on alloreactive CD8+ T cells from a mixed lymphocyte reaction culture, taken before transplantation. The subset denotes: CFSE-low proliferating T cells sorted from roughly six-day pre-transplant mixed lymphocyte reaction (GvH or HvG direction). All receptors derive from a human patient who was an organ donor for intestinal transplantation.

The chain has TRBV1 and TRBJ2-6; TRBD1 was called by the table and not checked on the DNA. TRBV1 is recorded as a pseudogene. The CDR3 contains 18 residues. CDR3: CTSSSVCLCTSRANVLTF. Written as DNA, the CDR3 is TGCACCAGCAGCTCAGTTTGTTTGTGCACAAGTCGGGCCAACGTCCTGACTTTC.

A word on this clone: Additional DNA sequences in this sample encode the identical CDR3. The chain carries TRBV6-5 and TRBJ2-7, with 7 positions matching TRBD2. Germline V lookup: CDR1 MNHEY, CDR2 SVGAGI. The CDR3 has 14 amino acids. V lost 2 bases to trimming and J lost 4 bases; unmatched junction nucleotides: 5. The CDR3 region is CASSYGTGGYEQYF. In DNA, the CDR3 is TGTGCCAGCAGTTACGGGACGGGGGGTTACGAGCAGTACTTC.

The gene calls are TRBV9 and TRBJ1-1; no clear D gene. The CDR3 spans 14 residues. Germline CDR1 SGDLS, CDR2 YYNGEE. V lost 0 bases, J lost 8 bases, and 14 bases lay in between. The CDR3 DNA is TGTGCCAGCAGCGTAGTATCTGGAGCGGCGGAAGCTTTCTTT. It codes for CASSVVSGAAEAFF.

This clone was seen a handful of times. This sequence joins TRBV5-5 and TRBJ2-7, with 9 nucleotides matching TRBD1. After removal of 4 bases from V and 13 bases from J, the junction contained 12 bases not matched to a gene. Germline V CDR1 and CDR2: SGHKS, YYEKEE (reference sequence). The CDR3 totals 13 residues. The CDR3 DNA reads TGTGCCAGCAGCCACAGAACAGGGGGCGTCGGATACTTC. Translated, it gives CASSHRTGGVGYF.

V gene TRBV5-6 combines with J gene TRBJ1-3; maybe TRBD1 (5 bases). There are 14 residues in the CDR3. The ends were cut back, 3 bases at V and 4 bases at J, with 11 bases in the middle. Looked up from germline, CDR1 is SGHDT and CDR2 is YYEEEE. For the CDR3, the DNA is TGTGCCAGCAGCTGGGGGACGGCCGGAAACACCATATATTTT. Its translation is CASSWGTAGNTIYF.

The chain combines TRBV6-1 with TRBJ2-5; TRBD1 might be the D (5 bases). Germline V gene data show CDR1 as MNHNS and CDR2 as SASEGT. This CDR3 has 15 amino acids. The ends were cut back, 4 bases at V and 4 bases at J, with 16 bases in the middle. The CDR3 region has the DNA TGTGCCAGCAGTGCTAGGACATGGGGTCCAGAGACCCAGTACTTC. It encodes CASSARTWGPETQYF.

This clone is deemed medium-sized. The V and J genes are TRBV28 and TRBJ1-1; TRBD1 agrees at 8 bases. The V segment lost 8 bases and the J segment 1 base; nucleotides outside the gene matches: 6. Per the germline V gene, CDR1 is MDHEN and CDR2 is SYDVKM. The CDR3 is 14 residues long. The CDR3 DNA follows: TGTGCCAGCGGTAACACAGGGGGGAACACTGAAGCTTTCTTT. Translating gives CASGNTGGNTEAFF.

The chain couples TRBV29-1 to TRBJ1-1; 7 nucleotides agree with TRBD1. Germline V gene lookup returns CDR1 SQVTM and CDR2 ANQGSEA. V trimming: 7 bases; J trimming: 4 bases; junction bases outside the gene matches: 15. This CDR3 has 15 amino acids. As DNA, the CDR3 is TGCAGCGCCTGGGGACAGTCGGAAGAGGGCACTGAAGCTTTCTTT. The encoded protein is CSAWGQSEEGTEAFF.